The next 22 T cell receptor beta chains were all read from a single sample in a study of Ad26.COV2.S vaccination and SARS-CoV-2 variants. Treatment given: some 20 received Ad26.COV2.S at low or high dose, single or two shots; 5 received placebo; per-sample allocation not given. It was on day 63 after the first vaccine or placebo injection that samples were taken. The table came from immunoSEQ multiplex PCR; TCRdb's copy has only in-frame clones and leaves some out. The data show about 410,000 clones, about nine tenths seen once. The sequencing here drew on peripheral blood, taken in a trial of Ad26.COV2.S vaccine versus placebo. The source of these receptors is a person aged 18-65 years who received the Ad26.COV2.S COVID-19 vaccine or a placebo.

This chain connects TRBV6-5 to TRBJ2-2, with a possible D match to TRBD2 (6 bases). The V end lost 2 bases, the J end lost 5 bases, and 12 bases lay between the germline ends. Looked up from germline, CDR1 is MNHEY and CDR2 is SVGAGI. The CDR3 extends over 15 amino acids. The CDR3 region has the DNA TGTGCCAGCAGTTACAAACCCCGGGGGACCGGGGAGCTGTTTTTT. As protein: CASSYKPRGTGELFF.

CDR3 amino acids: CAISEGVRSTDTQYF. The CDR3 DNA reads TGTGCCATCAGTGAGGGGGTCAGAAGCACAGATACGCAGTATTTT. The rearrangement uses TRBV10-3 and TRBJ2-3, with D hard to call. Germline V gene lookup returns CDR1 ENHRY and CDR2 SYGVKD. Trimming left V 2 bases short and J 0 bases short, with 9 bases between. CDR3 size: 15 residues.

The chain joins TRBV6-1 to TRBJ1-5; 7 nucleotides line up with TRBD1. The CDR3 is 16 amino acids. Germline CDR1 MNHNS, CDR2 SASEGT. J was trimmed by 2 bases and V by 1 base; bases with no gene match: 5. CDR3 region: CASSEGFGQGNQPQHF. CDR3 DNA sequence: TGTGCCAGCAGTGAAGGATTCGGACAGGGCAATCAGCCCCAGCATTTT.

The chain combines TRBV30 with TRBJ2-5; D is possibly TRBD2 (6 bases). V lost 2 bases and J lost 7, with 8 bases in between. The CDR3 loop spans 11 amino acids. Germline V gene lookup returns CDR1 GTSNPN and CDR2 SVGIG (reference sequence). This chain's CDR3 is CAWSPEGTQYF. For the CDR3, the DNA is TGTGCCTGGAGTCCGGAGGGGACCCAGTACTTC. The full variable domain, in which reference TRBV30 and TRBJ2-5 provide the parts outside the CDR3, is SQTIHQWPATLVQPVGSPLSLECTVEGTSNPNLYWYRQAAGRGLQLLFYSVGIGQISSEVPQNLSASRPQDRQFILSSKKLLLSDSGFYLCAWSPEGTQYFGPGTRLLVL.

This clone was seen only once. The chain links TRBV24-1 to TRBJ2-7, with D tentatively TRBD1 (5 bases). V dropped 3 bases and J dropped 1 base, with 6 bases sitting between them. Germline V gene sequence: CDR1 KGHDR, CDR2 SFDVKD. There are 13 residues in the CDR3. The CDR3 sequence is CATSDGASYEQYF. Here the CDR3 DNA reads TGTGCCACCAGTGATGGGGCATCCTACGAGCAGTACTTC.

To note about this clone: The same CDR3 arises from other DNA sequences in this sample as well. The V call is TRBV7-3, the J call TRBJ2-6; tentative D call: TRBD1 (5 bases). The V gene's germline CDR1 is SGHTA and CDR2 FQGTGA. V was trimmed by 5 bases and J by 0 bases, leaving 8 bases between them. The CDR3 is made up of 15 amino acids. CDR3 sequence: CASSLGVSGANVLTF. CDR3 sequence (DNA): TGTGCCAGCAGCCTAGGGGTCTCTGGGGCCAACGTCCTGACTTTC.

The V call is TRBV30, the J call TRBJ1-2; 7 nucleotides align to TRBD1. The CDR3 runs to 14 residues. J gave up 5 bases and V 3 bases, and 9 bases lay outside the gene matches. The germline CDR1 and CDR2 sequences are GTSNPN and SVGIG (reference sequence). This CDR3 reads CAWRYRQGQYGYTF. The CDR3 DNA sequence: TGTGCCTGGAGGTACCGACAGGGCCAGTATGGCTACACCTTC.

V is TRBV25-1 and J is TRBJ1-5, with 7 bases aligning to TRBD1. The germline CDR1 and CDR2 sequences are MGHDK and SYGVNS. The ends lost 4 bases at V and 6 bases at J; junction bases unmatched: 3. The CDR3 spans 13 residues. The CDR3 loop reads CASSGQGIQPQHF. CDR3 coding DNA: TGTGCCAGCAGTGGACAGGGAATTCAGCCCCAGCATTTT.

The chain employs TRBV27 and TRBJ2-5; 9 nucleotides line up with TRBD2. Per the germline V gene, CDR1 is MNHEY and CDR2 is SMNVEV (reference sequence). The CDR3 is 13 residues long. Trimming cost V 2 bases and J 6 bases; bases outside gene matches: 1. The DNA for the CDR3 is TGTGCCAGCAGTTTACTAGCGGGGCAGACCCAGTACTTC. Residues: CASSLLAGQTQYF.

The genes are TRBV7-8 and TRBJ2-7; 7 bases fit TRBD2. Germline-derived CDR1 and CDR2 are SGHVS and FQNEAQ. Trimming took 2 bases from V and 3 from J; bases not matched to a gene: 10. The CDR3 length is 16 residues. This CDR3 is CASSLPGTTIGYEQYF. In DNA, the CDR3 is TGTGCCAGCAGCTTACCCGGGACTACGATAGGCTACGAGCAGTACTTC.

The CDR3 DNA follows: TGCGCCAGCAGCTTGGTGGTCAATGAAAAACTGTTTTTT. Translation: CASSLVVNEKLFF. This chain connects TRBV4-3 to TRBJ1-4; D remains ambiguous. V lost 5 bases, J lost 5 bases, and 9 bases lay in between. Germline-derived CDR1 and CDR2 are LGHNA and YSLEER. This CDR3 has 13 residues.

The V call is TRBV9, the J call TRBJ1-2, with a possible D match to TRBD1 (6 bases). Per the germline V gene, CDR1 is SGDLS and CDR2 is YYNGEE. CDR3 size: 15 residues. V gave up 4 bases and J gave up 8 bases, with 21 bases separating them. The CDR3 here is CASSTPRGGRQGYTF. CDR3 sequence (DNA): TGTGCCAGCAGCACTCCTCGGGGGGGCCGTCAGGGCTACACCTTC. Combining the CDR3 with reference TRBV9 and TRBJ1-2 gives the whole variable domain DSGVTQTPKHLITATGQRVTLRCSPRSGDLSVYWYQQSLDQGLQFLIQYYNGEERAKGNILERFSAQQFPDLHSELNLSSLELGDSALYFCASSTPRGGRQGYTFGSGTRLTVV.

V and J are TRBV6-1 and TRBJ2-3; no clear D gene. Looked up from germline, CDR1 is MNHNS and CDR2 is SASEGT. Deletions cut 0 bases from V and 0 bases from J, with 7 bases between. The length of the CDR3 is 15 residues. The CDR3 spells CASSEAGRSTDTQYF. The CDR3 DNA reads TGTGCCAGCAGTGAAGCCGGACGGAGCACAGATACGCAGTATTTT.

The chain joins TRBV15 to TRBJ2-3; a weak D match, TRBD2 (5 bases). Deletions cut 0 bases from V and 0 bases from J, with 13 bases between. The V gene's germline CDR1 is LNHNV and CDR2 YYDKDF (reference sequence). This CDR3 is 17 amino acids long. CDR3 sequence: CATSREEPPGSTDTQYF. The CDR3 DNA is TGTGCCACCAGCAGAGAGGAACCCCCGGGGAGCACAGATACGCAGTATTTT.

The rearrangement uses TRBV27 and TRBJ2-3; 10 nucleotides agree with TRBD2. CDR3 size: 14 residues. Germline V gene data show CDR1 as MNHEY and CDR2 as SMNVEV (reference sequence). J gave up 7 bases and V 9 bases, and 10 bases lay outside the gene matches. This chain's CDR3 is CARGAVAGGYTQYF. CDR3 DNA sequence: TGTGCCAGGGGGGCGGTAGCGGGAGGTTATACGCAGTATTTT.

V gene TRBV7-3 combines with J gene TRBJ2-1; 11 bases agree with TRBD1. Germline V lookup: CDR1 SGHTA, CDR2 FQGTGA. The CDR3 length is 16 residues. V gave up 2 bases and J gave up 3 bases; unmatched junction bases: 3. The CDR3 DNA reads TGTGCCAGCAGCTTAGCTGGGACAGGGGGCTACAATGAGCAGTTCTTC. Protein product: CASSLAGTGGYNEQFF.

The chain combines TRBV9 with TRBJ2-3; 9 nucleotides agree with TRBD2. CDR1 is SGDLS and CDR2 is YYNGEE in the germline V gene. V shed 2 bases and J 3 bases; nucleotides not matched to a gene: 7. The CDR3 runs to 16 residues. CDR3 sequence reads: CASSVGSGRVTDTQYF. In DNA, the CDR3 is TGTGCCAGCAGCGTGGGTAGCGGGAGAGTTACAGATACGCAGTATTTT.

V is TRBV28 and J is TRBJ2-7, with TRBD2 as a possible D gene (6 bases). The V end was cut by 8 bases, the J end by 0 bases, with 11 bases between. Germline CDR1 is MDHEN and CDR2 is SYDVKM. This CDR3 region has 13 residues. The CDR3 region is CASLRDSSYEQYF. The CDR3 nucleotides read TGTGCCAGCTTGCGGGACTCCTCCTACGAGCAGTACTTC.

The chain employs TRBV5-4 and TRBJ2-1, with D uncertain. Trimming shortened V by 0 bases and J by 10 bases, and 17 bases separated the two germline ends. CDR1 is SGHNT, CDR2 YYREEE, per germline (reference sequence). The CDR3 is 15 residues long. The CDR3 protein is CASSLAAGSTEEQFF. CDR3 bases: TGTGCCAGCAGCTTGGCCGCCGGCTCTACGGAGGAGCAGTTCTTC. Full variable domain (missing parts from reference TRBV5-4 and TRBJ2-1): ETGVTQSPTHLIKTRGQQVTLRCSSQSGHNTVSWYQQALGQGPQFIFQYYREEENGRGNFPPRFSGLQFPNYSSELNVNALELDDSALYLCASSLAAGSTEEQFFGPGTRLTVL.

In nucleotides, the CDR3 is TGTGCCTGGAGCCAGGACGCCTATAATTCACCCCTCCACTTT. This encodes CAWSQDAYNSPLHF. The chain couples TRBV30 to TRBJ1-6, with no clear D. This CDR3 contains 14 residues. Germline values: CDR1 GTSNPN, CDR2 SVGIG (reference sequence). V lost 3 bases and J lost 2, with 8 bases in between. The whole variable domain, remainder taken from reference TRBV30 and TRBJ1-6, is SQTIHQWPATLVQPVGSPLSLECTVEGTSNPNLYWYRQAAGRGLQLLFYSVGIGQISSEVPQNLSASRPQDRQFILSSKKLLLSDSGFYLCAWSQDAYNSPLHFGNGTRLTVT.

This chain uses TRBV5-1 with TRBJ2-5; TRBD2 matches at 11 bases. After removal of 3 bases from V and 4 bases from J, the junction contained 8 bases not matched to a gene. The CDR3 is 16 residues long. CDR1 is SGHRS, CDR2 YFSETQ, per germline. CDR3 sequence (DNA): TGCGCCAGCAGCTCTGCCGGGCTAGCGGGAGGAGAGACCCAGTACTTC. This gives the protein CASSSAGLAGGETQYF.

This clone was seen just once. The CDR3 bases are TGTGCCAGCAGCTTGGGGCAGATCAATAGCAATCAGCCCCAGCATTTT. Translating gives CASSLGQINSNQPQHF. The chain recombines TRBV5-5 with TRBJ1-5; D remains unclear. The CDR3 spans 16 residues. Germline CDR1 reads SGHKS; CDR2 reads YYEKEE (reference sequence). Trimming took off 0 bases at V and 0 bases at J, with 10 bases between the two ends.